The 19 T cell receptor beta chains below come from one sample, sequenced in a study of beta chain features in type 1 diabetes. Every bit of the isolated RNA underwent reverse transcription, so sequencing read expressed TCRB transcripts. The table came from immunoSEQ multiplex PCR; TCRdb's copy has only in-frame clones and leaves some out. The sample carries over 150,000 clones, more than 10% recorded once. The sample was central memory CD4+ T cells from blood. All receptors come from a young woman in good health.

This chain links TRBV5-3 with TRBJ2-1; 12 bases map to TRBD2. TRBV5-3 is labeled an ORF, and its function is uncertain. CDR3 length: 16 amino acids. J was trimmed by 4 bases and V by 5 bases; bases with no gene match: 7. The CDR3 bases are TGTGCCAGAAGATCGGGACTAGCGGGCCGTTACAATGAGCAGTTCTTC. This gives the protein CARRSGLAGRYNEQFF.

This clone turned up a few times. The CDR3 bases are TGTGCCAGCAGTCACGCTCCGACAGGGTCCTACGAGCAGTACTTC. Protein product: CASSHAPTGSYEQYF. The V gene is TRBV25-1, the J gene TRBJ2-7, with 7 positions matching TRBD1. Germline loops: CDR1 MGHDK, CDR2 SYGVNS. The CDR3 has 15 amino acids. With V trimmed by 5 bases and J by 1 base, 8 bases remained unmatched.

This chain joins TRBV19 and TRBJ1-1; 8 bases map to TRBD1. After removal of 4 bases from V and 6 bases from J, the junction contained 7 bases not matched to a gene. Germline V lookup: CDR1 LNHDA, CDR2 SQIVND (reference sequence). The CDR3 loop spans 14 amino acids. CDR3 nucleotides: TGTGCCAGTAGTAGTGGACAGGGTATCGCTGAAGCTTTCTTT. The encoded protein is CASSSGQGIAEAFF.

This clone has a handful of counts. The sample has other DNA sequences that encode this CDR3 too. The V gene is TRBV25-1, the J gene TRBJ1-5; D remains unclear. The CDR3 loop spans 15 amino acids. Germline V gives CDR1 MGHDK, CDR2 SYGVNS. The V gene lost 3 bases and the J gene lost 0 bases, with 9 bases spanning the gap. The CDR3 region is CASSDRGYSNQPQHF. The DNA of the CDR3 is TGTGCCAGCAGTGATCGGGGTTATAGCAATCAGCCCCAGCATTTT.

The V and J genes are TRBV28 and TRBJ1-5; weak D call: TRBD1 (5 bases). Germline assignment: CDR1 MDHEN and CDR2 SYDVKM. The CDR3 is 15 residues long. Trimming stripped 2 bases from V and 9 bases from J, with 17 bases between. CDR3 amino acids: CASSLVGRDNPPQHF. CDR3 DNA sequence: TGTGCCAGCAGTTTAGTCGGCAGGGATAACCCGCCCCAGCATTTT. The complete variable domain, with remaining parts taken from reference TRBV28 and TRBJ1-5, reads DVKVTQSSRYLVKRTGEKVFLECVQDMDHENMFWYRQDPGLGLRLIYFSYDVKMKEKGDIPEGYSVSREKKERFSLILESASTNQTSMYLCASSLVGRDNPPQHFGDGTRLSIL.

The chain links TRBV2 to TRBJ2-7, with a weak D call TRBD1 (6 bases). The CDR3 totals 13 residues. The germline gives CDR1 SNHLY, CDR2 FYNNEI. Trimming removed 4 bases from V and 2 bases from J, with 9 bases in between. The CDR3 loop is CASSGTAAYEQYF. DNA for the CDR3: TGTGCCAGCAGTGGGACAGCCGCCTACGAGCAGTACTTC.

The chain joins TRBV5-6 to TRBJ2-5, with 12 bases matching TRBD1. The CDR3 contains 16 residues. The germline V gene encodes CDR1 SGHDT and CDR2 YYEEEE. After removal of 4 bases from V and 5 bases from J, the junction contained 9 bases not matched to a gene. The CDR3 protein is CASSVAGTGGWETQYF. In DNA, the CDR3 is TGTGCCAGCAGCGTTGCCGGGACAGGGGGCTGGGAGACCCAGTACTTC.

This clone has a handful of counts. The rearrangement uses TRBV5-1 and TRBJ2-7; 10 nucleotides align to TRBD1. The V and J ends lost 1 base and 7 bases, in that order; junction bases with no gene match: 8. CDR3 length: 15 amino acids. Per germline, CDR1 SGHRS and CDR2 YFSETQ. CDR3 nucleotides: TGCGCCAGCAGCTTGACCCCGGGACAGGGGAGAGAGCAGTACTTC. Encoded protein: CASSLTPGQGREQYF. The full variable domain, completed using reference TRBV5-1 and TRBJ2-7, is KAGVTQTPRYLIKTRGQQVTLSCSPISGHRSVSWYQQTPGQGLQFLFEYFSETQRNKGNFPGRFSGRQFSNSRSEMNVSTLELGDSALYLCASSLTPGQGREQYFGPGTRLTVT.

This sequence joins TRBV30 and TRBJ2-7, with D unresolved. CDR3 size: 13 residues. Germline-derived CDR1 and CDR2 are GTSNPN and SVGIG (reference sequence). The V end lost 3 bases, the J end lost 1 base, and 10 bases lay between the germline ends. CDR3 in amino acids: CAWRPRFSYEQYF. In DNA, the CDR3 is TGTGCCTGGAGACCGAGGTTTTCCTACGAGCAGTACTTC. The variable domain in full, completed from reference TRBV30 and TRBJ2-7, reads SQTIHQWPATLVQPVGSPLSLECTVEGTSNPNLYWYRQAAGRGLQLLFYSVGIGQISSEVPQNLSASRPQDRQFILSSKKLLLSDSGFYLCAWRPRFSYEQYFGPGTRLTVT.

This clone turned up a few times. This chain links TRBV25-1 with TRBJ2-3, with D perhaps TRBD1 (6 bases). V gave up 5 bases and J gave up 2 bases, with 8 bases separating them. The CDR3 is 13 residues long. CDR1 and CDR2 (germline): MGHDK, SYGVNS. CDR3 residues: CASSHRATDTQYF. The CDR3 DNA sequence: TGTGCCAGCAGTCACAGGGCCACAGATACGCAGTATTTT.

This clone was detected a few times. V is TRBV4-3 and J is TRBJ2-3; 8 bases agree with TRBD1. Germline CDR1 LGHNA, CDR2 YSLEER. There are 13 residues in the CDR3. V shed 4 bases, J shed 10 bases, and the junction held 7 bases outside the gene matches. The CDR3: CASSPDRERAQYF. The CDR3 bases are TGCGCCAGCAGCCCGGACAGGGAGAGGGCGCAGTATTTT.

In this sample, this clone turned up a few times. V usage is TRBV14 and J usage is TRBJ1-1; D unclear. This CDR3 is built from 13 residues. Trimming stripped 4 bases from V and 0 bases from J, with 6 bases between. CDR1 is SGHDN, CDR2 FVKESK, per germline. CDR3 DNA: TGTGCCAGCAGCCTCAACATGAACACTGAAGCTTTCTTT. This translates into CASSLNMNTEAFF.

The chain is built from TRBV19 and TRBJ2-7, with a tentative D call TRBD2 (6 bases). The CDR3 is 14 residues long. The V gene lost 4 bases and the J gene lost 4 bases, with 14 bases spanning the gap. Germline V lookup: CDR1 LNHDA, CDR2 SQIVND (reference sequence). CDR3 DNA: TGTGCCAGTAGTAAGGCTAGCGCGCTATACGAGCAGTACTTC. Translation gives CASSKASALYEQYF. Variable domain in full (rest from reference TRBV19 and TRBJ2-7): DGGITQSPKYLFRKEGQNVTLSCEQNLNHDAMYWYRQDPGQGLRLIYYSQIVNDFQKGDIAEGYSVSREKKESFPLTVTSAQKNPTAFYLCASSKASALYEQYFGPGTRLTVT.

This clone was observed a few times. This sequence joins TRBV29-1 and TRBJ2-5; D is possibly TRBD1 (6 bases). Deletions cut 7 bases from V and 0 bases from J, with 9 bases between. From germline, CDR1 is SQVTM and CDR2 ANQGSEA. The CDR3 is made up of 12 amino acids. The CDR3 region is CSADRHQETQYF. CDR3 bases: TGCAGCGCGGACAGACACCAAGAGACCCAGTACTTC. The full variable domain, with the rest looked up from reference TRBV29-1 and TRBJ2-5, is SAVISQKPSRDICQRGTSLTIQCQVDSQVTMMFWYRQQPGQSLTLIATANQGSEATYESGFVIDKFPISRPNLTFSTLTVSNMSPEDSSIYLCSADRHQETQYFGPGTRLLVL.

This clone came up a few times. This sequence joins TRBV5-4 and TRBJ1-5; maybe TRBD1 (6 bases). The ends were cut back, 4 bases at V and 1 base at J, with 12 bases in the middle. Looked up from germline, CDR1 is SGHNT and CDR2 is YYREEE (reference sequence). The CDR3 covers 15 residues. DNA for the CDR3: TGTGCCAGCAGCGACGGACAGCTAAGCAATCAGCCCCAGCATTTT. It codes for CASSDGQLSNQPQHF.

In its sample, this clone was seen a few times. This sequence joins TRBV30 and TRBJ1-5; D gene ambiguous. The germline V gene has CDR1 GTSNPN and CDR2 SVGIG (reference sequence). The CDR3 has 13 amino acids. V lost 1 base to trimming and J lost 5 bases, with 9 bases between them. The CDR3 DNA is TGTGCCTGGAGTGCCTCCACTGATCAGCCCCAGCATTTT. It yields the protein CAWSASTDQPQHF.

The CDR3 region is CASSRYGQGMNTEAFF. CDR3 DNA sequence: TGTGCCAGCAGCCGCTATGGACAGGGCATGAACACTGAAGCTTTCTTT. This rearrangement joins TRBV5-6 to TRBJ1-1; 8 bases line up with TRBD1. V lost 4 bases, J lost 0 bases, and 8 bases stayed unmatched. CDR1 is SGHDT and CDR2 is YYEEEE in the germline V gene. The CDR3 covers 16 residues.

This clone was counted between two and nine times. The V call is TRBV4-2, the J call TRBJ2-7, with D maybe TRBD1 (5 bases). This CDR3 spans 14 amino acids. The V gene's germline CDR1 is LGHNA and CDR2 YNFKEQ. V lost 1 base to trimming and J lost 2 bases, with 9 bases between them. Here the CDR3 reads CASSQGQGTYEQYF. The CDR3 DNA reads as TGTGCCAGCAGCCAAGGGCAGGGTACCTACGAGCAGTACTTC.

The rearrangement uses TRBV6-1 and TRBJ1-2; D is uncertain. From germline, CDR1 is MNHNS and CDR2 SASEGT. Deletions cut 6 bases from V and 2 bases from J, with 10 bases between. The CDR3 contains 13 residues. The CDR3, as DNA: TGTGCCAGCAGGAGAGACGGGAACTATGGCTACACCTTC. Encoded protein: CASRRDGNYGYTF.